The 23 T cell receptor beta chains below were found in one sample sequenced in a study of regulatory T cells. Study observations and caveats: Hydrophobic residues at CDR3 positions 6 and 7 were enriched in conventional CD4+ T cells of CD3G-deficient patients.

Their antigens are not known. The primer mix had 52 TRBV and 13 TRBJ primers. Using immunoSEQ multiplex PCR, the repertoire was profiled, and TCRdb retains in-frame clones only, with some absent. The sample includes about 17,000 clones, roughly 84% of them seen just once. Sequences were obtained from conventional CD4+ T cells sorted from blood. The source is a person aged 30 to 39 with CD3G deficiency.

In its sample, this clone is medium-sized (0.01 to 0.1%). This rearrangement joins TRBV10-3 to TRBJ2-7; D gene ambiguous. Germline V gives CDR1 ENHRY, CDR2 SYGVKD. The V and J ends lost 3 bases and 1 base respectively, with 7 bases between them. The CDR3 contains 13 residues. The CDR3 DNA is TGTGCCATCAGTGACGGGTCATCCTACGAGCAGTACTTC. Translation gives CAISDGSSYEQYF.

The DNA for the CDR3 is TGCGCCAGCAGCGCGACTAGCGGGGGGATCGGGGACATTCAGTACTTC. Its translation: CASSATSGGIGDIQYF. The chain links TRBV5-1 to TRBJ2-4; 13 bases align to TRBD2. The CDR3 is made up of 16 amino acids. CDR1 is SGHRS and CDR2 is YFSETQ in the germline V gene. Trimming at V came to 4 bases and at J to 8 bases, leaving 9 bases not matched to a gene.

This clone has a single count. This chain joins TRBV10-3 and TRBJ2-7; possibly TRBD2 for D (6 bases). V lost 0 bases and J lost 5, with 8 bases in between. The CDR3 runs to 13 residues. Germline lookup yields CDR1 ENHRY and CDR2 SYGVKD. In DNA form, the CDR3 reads TGTGCCATCAGTGAGTCACGGAGGGACGAGCAGTACTTC. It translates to CAISESRRDEQYF.

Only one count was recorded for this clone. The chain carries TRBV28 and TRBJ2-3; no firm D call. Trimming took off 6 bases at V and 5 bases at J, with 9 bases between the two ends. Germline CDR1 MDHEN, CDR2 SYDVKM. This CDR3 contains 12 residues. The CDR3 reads CASSSWGDTQYF. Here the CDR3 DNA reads TGTGCCAGCAGCTCCTGGGGAGATACGCAGTATTTT.

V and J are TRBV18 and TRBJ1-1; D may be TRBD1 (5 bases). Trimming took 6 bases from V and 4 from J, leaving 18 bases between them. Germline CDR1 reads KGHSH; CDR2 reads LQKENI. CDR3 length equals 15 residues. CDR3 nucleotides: TGTGCCAGCTCTCCTGGGGGGTCCCGGGGCACTGAAGCTTTCTTT. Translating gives CASSPGGSRGTEAFF.

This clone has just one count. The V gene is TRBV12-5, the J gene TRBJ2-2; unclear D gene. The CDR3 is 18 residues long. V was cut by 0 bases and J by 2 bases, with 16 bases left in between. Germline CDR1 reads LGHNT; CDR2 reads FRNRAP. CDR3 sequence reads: CASGLVLNTLPNTGELFF. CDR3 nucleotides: TGTGCTAGTGGTTTGGTACTTAACACTCTACCTAACACCGGGGAGCTGTTTTTT.

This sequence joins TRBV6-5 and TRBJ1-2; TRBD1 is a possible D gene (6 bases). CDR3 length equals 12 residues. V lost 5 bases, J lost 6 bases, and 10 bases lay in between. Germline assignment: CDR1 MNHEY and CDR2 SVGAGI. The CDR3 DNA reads TGTGCCAGCAGTCAGGGGTATCATGGCTACACCTTC. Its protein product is CASSQGYHGYTF.

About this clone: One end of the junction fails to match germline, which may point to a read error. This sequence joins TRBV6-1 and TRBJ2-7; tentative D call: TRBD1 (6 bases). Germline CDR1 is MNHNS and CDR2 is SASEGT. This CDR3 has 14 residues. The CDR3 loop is CAISVEQGSGEQYF. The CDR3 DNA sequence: TGTGCCATCAGTGTTGAACAGGGTTCGGGCGAGCAGTACTTC.

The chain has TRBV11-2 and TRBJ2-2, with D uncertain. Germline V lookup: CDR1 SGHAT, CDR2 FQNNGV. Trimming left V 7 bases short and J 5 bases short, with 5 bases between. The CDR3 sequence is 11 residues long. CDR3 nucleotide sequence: TGTGCCAGCAAAGGAACCGGGGAGCTGTTTTTT. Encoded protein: CASKGTGELFF.

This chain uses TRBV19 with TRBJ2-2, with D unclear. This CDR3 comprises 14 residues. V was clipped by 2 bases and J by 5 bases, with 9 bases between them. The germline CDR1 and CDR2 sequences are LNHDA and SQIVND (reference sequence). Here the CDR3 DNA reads TGTGCCAGTAGTATAAAGGAAGGTACCGGGGAGCTGTTTTTT. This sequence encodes CASSIKEGTGELFF. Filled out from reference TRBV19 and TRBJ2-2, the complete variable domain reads DGGITQSPKYLFRKEGQNVTLSCEQNLNHDAMYWYRQDPGQGLRLIYYSQIVNDFQKGDIAEGYSVSREKKESFPLTVTSAQKNPTAFYLCASSIKEGTGELFFGEGSRLTVL.

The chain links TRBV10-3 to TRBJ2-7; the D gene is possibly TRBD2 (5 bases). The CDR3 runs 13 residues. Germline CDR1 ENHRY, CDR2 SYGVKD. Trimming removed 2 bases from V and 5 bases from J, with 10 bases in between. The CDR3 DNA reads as TGTGCCATCAGTGAGCGGGAATCCAACGAGCAGTACTTC. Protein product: CAISERESNEQYF.

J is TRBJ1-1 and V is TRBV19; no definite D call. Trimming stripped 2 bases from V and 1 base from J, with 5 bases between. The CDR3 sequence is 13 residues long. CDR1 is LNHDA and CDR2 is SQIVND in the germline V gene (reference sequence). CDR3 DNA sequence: TGTGCCAGTAGTATAAAAGGGAACACTGAAGCTTTCTTT. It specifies CASSIKGNTEAFF.

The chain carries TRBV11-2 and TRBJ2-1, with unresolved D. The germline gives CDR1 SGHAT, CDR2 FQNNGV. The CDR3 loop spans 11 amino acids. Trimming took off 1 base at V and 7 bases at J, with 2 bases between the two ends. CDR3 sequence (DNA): TGTGCCAGCAGCTTAGGGAATGAGCAGTTCTTC. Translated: CASSLGNEQFF. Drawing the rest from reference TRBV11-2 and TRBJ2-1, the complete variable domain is EAGVAQSPRYKIIEKRQSVAFWCNPISGHATLYWYQQILGQGPKLLIQFQNNGVVDDSQLPKDRFSAERLKGVDSTLKIQPAKLEDSAVYLCASSLGNEQFFGPGTRLTVL.

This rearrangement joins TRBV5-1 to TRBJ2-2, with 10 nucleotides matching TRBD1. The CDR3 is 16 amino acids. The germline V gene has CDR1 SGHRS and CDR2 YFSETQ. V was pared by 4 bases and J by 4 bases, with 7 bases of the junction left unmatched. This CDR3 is CASSRQGASGTGELFF. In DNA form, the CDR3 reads TGCGCCAGCAGCCGACAGGGGGCAAGTGGCACCGGGGAGCTGTTTTTT.

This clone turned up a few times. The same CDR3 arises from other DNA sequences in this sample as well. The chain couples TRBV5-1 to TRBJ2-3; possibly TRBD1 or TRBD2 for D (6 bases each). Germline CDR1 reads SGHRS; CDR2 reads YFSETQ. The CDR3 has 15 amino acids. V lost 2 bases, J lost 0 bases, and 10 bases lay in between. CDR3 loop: CASSLGGPSTDTQYF. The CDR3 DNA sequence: TGCGCCAGCAGCTTAGGGGGGCCCAGCACAGATACGCAGTATTTT.

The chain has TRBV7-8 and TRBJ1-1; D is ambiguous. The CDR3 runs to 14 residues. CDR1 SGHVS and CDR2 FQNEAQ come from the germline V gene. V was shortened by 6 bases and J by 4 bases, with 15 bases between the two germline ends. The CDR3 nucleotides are TGTGCCAGCAGACCCCTCCGCCAAGGCACTGAAGCTTTCTTT. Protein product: CASRPLRQGTEAFF.

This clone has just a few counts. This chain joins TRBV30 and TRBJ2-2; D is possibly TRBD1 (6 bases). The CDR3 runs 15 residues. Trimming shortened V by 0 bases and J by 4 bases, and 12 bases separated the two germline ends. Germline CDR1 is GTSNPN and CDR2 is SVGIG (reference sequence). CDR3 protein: CAWSVQDRFTGELFF. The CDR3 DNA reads TGTGCCTGGAGTGTACAGGACAGATTCACCGGGGAGCTGTTTTTT.

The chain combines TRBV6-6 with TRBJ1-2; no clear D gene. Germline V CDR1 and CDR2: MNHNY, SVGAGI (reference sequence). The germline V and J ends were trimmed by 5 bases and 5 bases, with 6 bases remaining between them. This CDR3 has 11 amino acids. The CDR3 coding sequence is TGTGCCAGCAGTAACAAGTATGGCTACACCTTC. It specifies CASSNKYGYTF.

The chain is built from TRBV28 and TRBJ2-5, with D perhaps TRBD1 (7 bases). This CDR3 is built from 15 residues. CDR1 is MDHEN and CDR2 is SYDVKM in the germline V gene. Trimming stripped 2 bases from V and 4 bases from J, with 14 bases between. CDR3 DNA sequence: TGTGCCAGCAGTTTAGAAGCAGGGGGGACAGAGACCCAGTACTTC. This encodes CASSLEAGGTETQYF.

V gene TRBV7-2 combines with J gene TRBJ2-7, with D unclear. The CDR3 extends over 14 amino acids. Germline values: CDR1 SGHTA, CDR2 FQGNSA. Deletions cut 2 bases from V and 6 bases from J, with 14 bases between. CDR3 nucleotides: TGTGCCAGCAGCTTAACGACACGGACCGGCGAGCAGTACTTC. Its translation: CASSLTTRTGEQYF.

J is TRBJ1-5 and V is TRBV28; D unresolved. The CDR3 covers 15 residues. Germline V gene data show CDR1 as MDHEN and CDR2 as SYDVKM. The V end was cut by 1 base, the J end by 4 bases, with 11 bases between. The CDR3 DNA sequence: TGTGCCAGCAGTTTATCGGGCCTAGGGAATCAGCCCCAGCATTTT. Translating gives CASSLSGLGNQPQHF.

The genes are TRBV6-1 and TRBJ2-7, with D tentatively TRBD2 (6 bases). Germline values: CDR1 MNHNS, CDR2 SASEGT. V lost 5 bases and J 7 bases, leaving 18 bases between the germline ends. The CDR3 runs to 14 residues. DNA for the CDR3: TGTGCCAGCAGTTGGCGCGGAGGGAGAGGAGAGCAGTACTTC. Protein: CASSWRGGRGEQYF.

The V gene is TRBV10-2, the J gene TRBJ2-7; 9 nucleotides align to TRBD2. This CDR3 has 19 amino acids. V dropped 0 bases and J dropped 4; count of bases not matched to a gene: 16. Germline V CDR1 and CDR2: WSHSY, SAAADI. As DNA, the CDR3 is TGCGCCAGCAGTGAGTCGCGTGGTAGCGGGGGTCCTAGGAGGTACGAGCAGTACTTC. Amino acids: CASSESRGSGGPRRYEQYF.